The 27 T cell receptor beta chains in this list originate from one sample, sequenced in a study of T cell responses to AZD1222 COVID-19 vaccine. Generated by immunoSEQ multiplex PCR, the TCRdb table keeps only in-frame clones and is missing some. This table holds roughly 120,000 clones, over 75% found once. The specimen was peripheral blood, collected on day 0 of AZD1222 vaccination. The receptors were gathered from an adult in good health.

This clone has only a few counts. This chain joins TRBV2 and TRBJ2-7; D not certain. Germline CDR1 is SNHLY and CDR2 is FYNNEI. V lost 5 bases and J 0 bases, leaving 8 bases between the germline ends. The CDR3 consists of 13 residues. The CDR3 coding sequence is TGTGCCAGCAGTCGCCAGGACTCCTACGAGCAGTACTTC. Translating gives CASSRQDSYEQYF.

The genes are TRBV14 and TRBJ1-2; a possible D gene is TRBD1 (6 bases). This CDR3 comprises 15 residues. The V end was cut by 4 bases, the J end by 4 bases, with 16 bases between. The germline V gene has CDR1 SGHDN and CDR2 FVKESK. The CDR3 nucleotides read TGTGCCAGCAGCCCGAGGACAGCCCAGGCCTATGGCTACACCTTC. This gives the protein CASSPRTAQAYGYTF. The full variable domain, rest sourced from reference TRBV14 and TRBJ1-2, is EAGVTQFPSHSVIEKGQTVTLRCDPISGHDNLYWYRRVMGKEIKFLLHFVKESKQDESGMPNNRFLAERTGGTYSTLKVQPAELEDSGVYFCASSPRTAQAYGYTFGSGTRLTVV.

The chain has TRBV12-3 or TRBV12-4 and TRBJ1-1; the D is unclear. The CDR3 extends over 11 amino acids. V was cut by 4 bases and J by 11 bases, with 11 bases left in between. The CDR3, as DNA: TGTGCCAGCAGTTATAAGGAGCGCGCTTTCTTT. This translates into CASSYKERAFF.

The chain combines TRBV11-2 with TRBJ2-7, with D perhaps matching TRBD1 (6 bases). V was cut by 6 bases and J by 1 base, with 16 bases left in between. Germline-derived CDR1 and CDR2 are SGHAT and FQNNGV. CDR3 length: 15 amino acids. The CDR3 DNA is TGTGCCAGCAGTTCCTTGGGGGCAGGGTCCTACGAGCAGTACTTC. Its translation: CASSSLGAGSYEQYF.

This clone was found a few times. The genes are TRBV5-1 and TRBJ2-3; 8 nucleotides align to TRBD1. This CDR3 is 18 amino acids long. From germline, CDR1 is SGHRS and CDR2 YFSETQ. V shed 4 bases, J shed 3 bases, and the junction held 16 bases outside the gene matches. The CDR3 is CASSLLITRGQETDTQYF. The CDR3 DNA sequence: TGCGCCAGCAGCCTGTTAATAACCAGGGGGCAGGAGACAGATACGCAGTATTTT.

With regard to this clone: Other DNA variants within this sample encode the same CDR3. The V call is TRBV5-4, the J call TRBJ2-1, with D possibly being TRBD2 (6 bases). This CDR3 is built from 16 residues. Germline V CDR1 and CDR2: SGHNT, YYREEE (reference sequence). V was cut by 0 bases and J by 0 bases, with 10 bases left in between. The CDR3 is CASSLGGASSYNEQFF. In nucleotides, the CDR3 is TGTGCCAGCAGCTTGGGCGGGGCCAGCTCCTACAATGAGCAGTTCTTC.

V is TRBV18 and J is TRBJ1-2; perhaps TRBD1 as D (5 bases). Germline assignment: CDR1 KGHSH and CDR2 LQKENI. Trimming removed 0 bases at V and 3 bases at J, with 5 bases between. The CDR3 spans 13 residues. For the CDR3, the DNA is TGTGCCAGCTCACCACCAGGGGACTATGGCTACACCTTC. It translates to CASSPPGDYGYTF.

This chain uses TRBV7-9 with TRBJ1-4, with 7 bases aligning to TRBD1. V gave up 3 bases and J gave up 5 bases; unmatched junction bases: 3. CDR1 SEHNR and CDR2 FQNEAQ come from the germline V gene (reference sequence). The CDR3 sequence is 14 residues long. The CDR3 nucleotides are TGTGCCAGCAGCTTGACAGGGCCCAATGAAAAACTGTTTTTT. This sequence encodes CASSLTGPNEKLFF.

The gene calls are TRBV5-6 and TRBJ1-5; possible D gene TRBD1, 5 bases. Germline V gene data show CDR1 as SGHDT and CDR2 as YYEEEE. The ends were cut back, 5 bases at V and 4 bases at J, with 13 bases in the middle. The CDR3 is 14 residues long. The CDR3 loop reads CASSQGLQNQPQHF. The CDR3 DNA reads as TGTGCCAGCAGTCAGGGACTCCAGAATCAGCCCCAGCATTTT.

V is TRBV7-9 and J is TRBJ2-1, with D possibly being TRBD2 (5 bases). The V gene's germline CDR1 is SEHNR and CDR2 FQNEAQ (reference sequence). V lost 6 bases, J lost 1 base, and 19 bases lay in between. The CDR3 is made up of 17 amino acids. The CDR3: CASRKAVGSGSYNEQFF. The CDR3, as DNA: TGTGCCAGCAGAAAAGCGGTAGGGTCTGGGTCCTACAATGAGCAGTTCTTC.

The chain combines TRBV15 with TRBJ1-2; D call uncertain. The CDR3 is made up of 14 amino acids. Per the germline V gene, CDR1 is LNHNV and CDR2 is YYDKDF (reference sequence). The V end was cut by 3 bases, the J end by 2 bases, with 10 bases between. The CDR3 sequence is CATSRLTENYGYTF. The CDR3 nucleotides read TGTGCCACCAGCAGGTTGACTGAGAACTATGGCTACACCTTC.

J is TRBJ2-1 and V is TRBV7-6; no clear D gene. The CDR3 totals 14 residues. Germline V CDR1 and CDR2: SGHVS, FNYEAQ. V shed 3 bases and J shed 1 base, with 7 bases lying between them. Here the CDR3 DNA reads TGTGCCAGCAGCTTTGAAGTGTCCTACAATGAGCAGTTCTTC. Translating it yields CASSFEVSYNEQFF. Based on the CDR3 plus reference TRBV7-6 and TRBJ2-1, the full variable domain is GAGVSQSPRYKVTKRGQDVALRCDPISGHVSLYWYRQALGQGPEFLTYFNYEAQQDKSGLPNDRFSAERPEGSISTLTIQRTEQRDSAMYRCASSFEVSYNEQFFGPGTRLTVL.

J is TRBJ1-2 and V is TRBV21-1; TRBD1, as called in the table, went unchecked against the DNA. TRBV21-1 is a pseudogene locus. The CDR3 totals 14 residues. The CDR3 loop reads CASSRKTGGYGYTF. For the CDR3, the DNA is TGTGCCAGCAGCCGAAAGACAGGGGGCTATGGCTACACCTTC.

The V and J genes are TRBV6-6 and TRBJ1-5; 9 bases are a match to TRBD1. J gave up 5 bases and V 6 bases, and 5 bases lay outside the gene matches. This CDR3 is built from 14 residues. Looked up from germline, CDR1 is MNHNY and CDR2 is SVGAGI (reference sequence). As DNA, the CDR3 is TGTGCCAGCAGCCAGGGACAGGGCGATCAGCCCCAGCATTTT. Residues: CASSQGQGDQPQHF.

The rearrangement links TRBV29-1 to TRBJ2-5, with TRBD2 as a possible D gene (5 bases). V gave up 0 bases and J gave up 5 bases, with 16 bases separating them. Germline-derived CDR1 and CDR2 are SQVTM and ANQGSEA. CDR3 size: 15 residues. This chain's CDR3 is CSVEEAGSRSETQYF. DNA of the CDR3: TGCAGCGTTGAAGAGGCGGGTTCTAGGTCTGAGACCCAGTACTTC.

The chain combines TRBV7-8 with TRBJ2-3, with D perhaps TRBD2 (5 bases). Germline lookup yields CDR1 SGHVS and CDR2 FQNEAQ. CDR3 length: 13 residues. Deletions cut 4 bases from V and 8 bases from J, with 13 bases between. CDR3 amino acids: CASSSSREGTQYF. CDR3 sequence (DNA): TGTGCCAGCAGCTCGAGCCGGGAAGGTACGCAGTATTTT.

This clone was found once. V gene TRBV30 combines with J gene TRBJ2-6; maybe TRBD1 (5 bases). The length of the CDR3 is 14 residues. Between the trimmed V and J ends, which lost 2 bases and 4 bases, there was a span of 9 bases. Germline CDR1 and CDR2: GTSNPN and SVGIG (reference sequence). Here the CDR3 reads CAWSSGSGANVLTF. CDR3 in DNA: TGTGCCTGGAGTTCAGGGTCGGGGGCCAACGTCCTGACTTTC. Supplemented by reference TRBV30 and TRBJ2-6, the full variable domain reads SQTIHQWPATLVQPVGSPLSLECTVEGTSNPNLYWYRQAAGRGLQLLFYSVGIGQISSEVPQNLSASRPQDRQFILSSKKLLLSDSGFYLCAWSSGSGANVLTFGAGSRLTVL.

V gene TRBV23-1 combines with J gene TRBJ2-7; maybe TRBD1 (6 bases). Being an ORF, TRBV23-1 has a function that is uncertain. Trimming took 0 bases from V and 1 from J, leaving 10 bases between them. The CDR3 runs to 15 residues. The CDR3 DNA reads as TGCGCCAGCAGTCAATCGACAGGAATATCCTACGAGCAGTACTTC. It codes for CASSQSTGISYEQYF.

The chain is built from TRBV3-1 (or the pseudogene TRBV3-2) and TRBJ1-2, with D perhaps matching TRBD1 (5 bases). The CDR3 extends over 15 amino acids. The V gene's germline CDR1 is LGHDT and CDR2 YNNKEL (reference sequence). The V and J ends lost 1 base and 9 bases respectively, with 18 bases between them. DNA of the CDR3: TGTGCCAGCAGCCAAGGGTTGGCGCAGGGCAACCGCTACACCTTC. Translated, it gives CASSQGLAQGNRYTF.

J is TRBJ2-5 and V is TRBV9; 7 nucleotides agree with TRBD1. The CDR3 consists of 13 residues. Germline lookup yields CDR1 SGDLS and CDR2 YYNGEE. V was pared by 3 bases and J by 7 bases, with 6 bases of the junction left unmatched. Here the CDR3 DNA reads TGTGCCAGCAGCGATAGGGGGCCGGGGACCCAGTACTTC. This codes for CASSDRGPGTQYF.

V gene TRBV7-2 combines with J gene TRBJ2-2, with D possibly being TRBD2 (5 bases). Germline values: CDR1 SGHTA, CDR2 FQGNSA. This CDR3 comprises 16 residues. The V and J ends lost 4 bases and 2 bases respectively, with 14 bases between them. Written as DNA, the CDR3 is TGTGCCAGCAGCTACCTGGATCGGGGAAACACCGGGGAGCTGTTTTTT. It translates to CASSYLDRGNTGELFF.

This rearrangement joins TRBV30 to TRBJ2-3; no firm D call. Trimming shortened V by 1 base and J by 6 bases, and 29 bases separated the two germline ends. The CDR3 length is 19 residues. Germline V CDR1 and CDR2: GTSNPN, SVGIG (reference sequence). The CDR3 here is CAWSADNSLKGGPLDTQYF. The CDR3 coding sequence is TGTGCCTGGAGTGCCGACAACAGCTTAAAGGGCGGTCCCCTGGATACGCAGTATTTT.

V usage is TRBV20-1 and J usage is TRBJ2-5; no clear D gene. This CDR3 comprises 11 residues. V was pared by 2 bases and J by 4 bases, with 5 bases between. CDR1 is DFQATT and CDR2 is SNEGSKA in the germline V gene (reference sequence). The CDR3 reads CSARTGETQYF. CDR3 DNA sequence: TGCAGTGCTAGAACGGGAGAGACCCAGTACTTC.

The chain carries TRBV6-5 and TRBJ1-3, with TRBD1 as a possible D gene (6 bases). V was clipped by 8 bases and J by 0 bases, with 11 bases between them. The germline V gene encodes CDR1 MNHEY and CDR2 SVGAGI. There are 14 residues in the CDR3. The CDR3 is CASGRGTSGNTIYF. As DNA, the CDR3 is TGTGCCAGCGGGAGGGGGACCTCTGGAAACACCATATATTTT.

This clone was picked up one time. The rearrangement links TRBV29-1 to TRBJ1-1; no definite D call. CDR3 length: 12 residues. Germline CDR1 SQVTM, CDR2 ANQGSEA. V shed 4 bases and J shed 1 base, with 7 bases lying between them. This chain's CDR3 is CSVALGNTEAFF. The CDR3 DNA reads as TGCAGCGTTGCTTTGGGGAACACTGAAGCTTTCTTT.

The chain carries TRBV5-1 and TRBJ2-1, with TRBD2 matching 7 bases. The length of the CDR3 is 17 residues. The V segment lost 4 bases and the J segment 1 base; nucleotides outside the gene matches: 11. The germline V gene encodes CDR1 SGHRS and CDR2 YFSETQ. The CDR3 sequence is CASSQNVGRESYNEQFF. As DNA, the CDR3 is TGCGCCAGCAGCCAAAACGTGGGGAGGGAGTCCTACAATGAGCAGTTCTTC.

This clone was detected a few times. The chain recombines TRBV30 with TRBJ1-3; D remains ambiguous. V shed 2 bases and J shed 2 bases, with 7 bases lying between them. The CDR3 spans 13 residues. Looked up from germline, CDR1 is GTSNPN and CDR2 is SVGIG (reference sequence). CDR3 region: CAWSFGTGNTIYF. CDR3 nucleotides: TGTGCCTGGAGTTTCGGAACTGGAAACACCATATATTTT. Variable domain in full (rest from reference TRBV30 and TRBJ1-3): SQTIHQWPATLVQPVGSPLSLECTVEGTSNPNLYWYRQAAGRGLQLLFYSVGIGQISSEVPQNLSASRPQDRQFILSSKKLLLSDSGFYLCAWSFGTGNTIYFGEGSWLTVV.